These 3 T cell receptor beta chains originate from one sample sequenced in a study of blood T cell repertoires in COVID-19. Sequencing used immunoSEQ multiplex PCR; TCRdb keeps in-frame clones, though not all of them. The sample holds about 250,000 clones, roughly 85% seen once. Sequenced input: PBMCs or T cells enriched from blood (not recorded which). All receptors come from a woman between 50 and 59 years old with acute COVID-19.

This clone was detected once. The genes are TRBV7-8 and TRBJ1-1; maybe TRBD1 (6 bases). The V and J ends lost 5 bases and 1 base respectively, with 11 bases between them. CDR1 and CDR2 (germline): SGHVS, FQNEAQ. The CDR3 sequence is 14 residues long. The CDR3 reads CASSKGGRNTEAFF. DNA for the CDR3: TGTGCCAGCAGCAAGGGGGGGAGGAACACTGAAGCTTTCTTT.

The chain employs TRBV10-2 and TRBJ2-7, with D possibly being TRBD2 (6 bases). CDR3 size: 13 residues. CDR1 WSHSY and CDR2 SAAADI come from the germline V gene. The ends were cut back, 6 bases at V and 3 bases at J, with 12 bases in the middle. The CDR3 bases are TGCGCCAGCAGGGGGGGTAGGGGCTACGAGCAGTACTTC. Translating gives CASRGGRGYEQYF.

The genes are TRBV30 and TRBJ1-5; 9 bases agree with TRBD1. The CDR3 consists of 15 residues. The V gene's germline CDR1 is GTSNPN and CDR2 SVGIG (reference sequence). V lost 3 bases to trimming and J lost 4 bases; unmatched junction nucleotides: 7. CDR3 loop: CAWRPAGQGNQPQHF. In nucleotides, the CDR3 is TGTGCCTGGAGGCCGGCGGGACAGGGTAATCAGCCCCAGCATTTT.